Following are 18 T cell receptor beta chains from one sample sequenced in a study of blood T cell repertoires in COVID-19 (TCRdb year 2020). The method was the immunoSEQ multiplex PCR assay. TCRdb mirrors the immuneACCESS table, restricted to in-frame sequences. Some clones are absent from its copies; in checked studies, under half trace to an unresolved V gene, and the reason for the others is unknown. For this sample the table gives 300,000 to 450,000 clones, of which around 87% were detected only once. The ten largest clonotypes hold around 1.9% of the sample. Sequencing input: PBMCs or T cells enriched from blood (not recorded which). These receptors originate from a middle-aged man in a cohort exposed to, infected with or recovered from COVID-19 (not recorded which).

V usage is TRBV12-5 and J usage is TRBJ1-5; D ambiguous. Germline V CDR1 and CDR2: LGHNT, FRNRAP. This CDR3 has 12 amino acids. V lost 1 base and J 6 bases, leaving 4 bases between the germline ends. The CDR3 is CASGLARQPQHF. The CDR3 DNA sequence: TGTGCTAGTGGTTTGGCCCGTCAGCCCCAGCATTTT.

The CDR3 DNA follows: TGTGCCAGCAGCGTAGACGGGACAGGGGCCCGCTACGAGCAGTACTTC. Encoded protein: CASSVDGTGARYEQYF. V gene TRBV9 combines with J gene TRBJ2-7, with 10 positions matching TRBD1. Germline CDR1 SGDLS, CDR2 YYNGEE. V shed 0 bases and J 3 bases; nucleotides not matched to a gene: 6. The CDR3 is made up of 16 amino acids.

The CDR3 region is CATSDLQSSGSRDEQFF. The CDR3 region has the DNA TGTGCCACCAGTGATTTGCAATCTAGCGGGAGCCGGGATGAGCAGTTCTTC. This chain connects TRBV24-1 to TRBJ2-1, with 10 bases matching TRBD2. CDR1 is KGHDR and CDR2 is SFDVKD in the germline V gene. V gave up 0 bases and J gave up 8 bases; unmatched junction bases: 9. The CDR3 runs 17 residues.

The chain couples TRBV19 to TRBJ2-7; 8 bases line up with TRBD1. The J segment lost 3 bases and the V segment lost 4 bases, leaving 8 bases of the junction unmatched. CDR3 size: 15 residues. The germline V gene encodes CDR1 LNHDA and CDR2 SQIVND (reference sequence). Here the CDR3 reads CASSTRQGMSYEQYF. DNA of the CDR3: TGTGCCAGTAGTACCAGACAGGGGATGAGCTACGAGCAGTACTTC.

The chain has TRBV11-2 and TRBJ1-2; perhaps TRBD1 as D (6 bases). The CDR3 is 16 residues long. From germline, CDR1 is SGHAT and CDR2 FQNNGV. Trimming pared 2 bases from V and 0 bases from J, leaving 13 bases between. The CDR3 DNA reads TGTGCCAGCAGCTTACTCCGGGACAAGCCTAACTATGGCTACACCTTC. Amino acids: CASSLLRDKPNYGYTF. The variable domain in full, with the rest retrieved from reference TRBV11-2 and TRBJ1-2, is EAGVAQSPRYKIIEKRQSVAFWCNPISGHATLYWYQQILGQGPKLLIQFQNNGVVDDSQLPKDRFSAERLKGVDSTLKIQPAKLEDSAVYLCASSLLRDKPNYGYTFGSGTRLTVV.

CDR3 nucleotides: TGTGCCAGCAGTCCCCAGGGGTTCGGTCAGCCCCAGCATTTT. Its protein is CASSPQGFGQPQHF. This rearrangement joins TRBV2 to TRBJ1-5; TRBD1 might be the D (6 bases). V lost 5 bases and J lost 6, with 14 bases in between. Germline CDR1 is SNHLY and CDR2 is FYNNEI. The CDR3 extends over 14 amino acids.

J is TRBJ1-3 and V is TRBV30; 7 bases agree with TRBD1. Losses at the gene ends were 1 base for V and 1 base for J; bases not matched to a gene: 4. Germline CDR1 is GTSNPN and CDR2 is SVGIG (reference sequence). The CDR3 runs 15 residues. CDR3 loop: CAWSARGYSGNTIYF. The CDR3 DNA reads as TGTGCCTGGAGTGCCAGGGGGTATTCTGGAAACACCATATATTTT.

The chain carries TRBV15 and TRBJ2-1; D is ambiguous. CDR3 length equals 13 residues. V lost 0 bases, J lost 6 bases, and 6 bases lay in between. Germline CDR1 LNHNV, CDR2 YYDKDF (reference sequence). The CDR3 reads CATSRDGGNEQFF. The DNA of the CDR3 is TGTGCCACCAGCAGAGATGGCGGCAATGAGCAGTTCTTC.

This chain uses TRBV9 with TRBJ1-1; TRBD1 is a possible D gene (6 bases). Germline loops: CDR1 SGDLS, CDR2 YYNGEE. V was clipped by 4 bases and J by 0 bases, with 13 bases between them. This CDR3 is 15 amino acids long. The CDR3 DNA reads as TGTGCCAGCAGCAAATTACAGGGTATGAACACTGAAGCTTTCTTT. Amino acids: CASSKLQGMNTEAFF.

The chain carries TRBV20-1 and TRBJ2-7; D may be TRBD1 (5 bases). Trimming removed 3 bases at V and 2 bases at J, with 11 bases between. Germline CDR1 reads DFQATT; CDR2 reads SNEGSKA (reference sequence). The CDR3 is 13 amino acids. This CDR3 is CSASLDSPYEQYF. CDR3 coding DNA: TGCAGTGCTAGTCTCGACAGCCCCTACGAGCAGTACTTC.

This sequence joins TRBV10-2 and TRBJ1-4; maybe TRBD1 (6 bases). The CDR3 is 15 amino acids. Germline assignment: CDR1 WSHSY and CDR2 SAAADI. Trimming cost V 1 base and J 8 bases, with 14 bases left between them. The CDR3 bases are TGCGCCAGCAGTGAGTGGGGTCAGGGGCAAGAAAAACTGTTTTTT. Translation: CASSEWGQGQEKLFF.

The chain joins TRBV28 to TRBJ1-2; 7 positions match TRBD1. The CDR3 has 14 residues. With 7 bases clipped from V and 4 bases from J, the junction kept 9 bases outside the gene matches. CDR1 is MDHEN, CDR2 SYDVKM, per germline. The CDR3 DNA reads TGTGCCAGCACCCCCGGACAGGCTTTCTATGGCTACACCTTC. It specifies CASTPGQAFYGYTF.

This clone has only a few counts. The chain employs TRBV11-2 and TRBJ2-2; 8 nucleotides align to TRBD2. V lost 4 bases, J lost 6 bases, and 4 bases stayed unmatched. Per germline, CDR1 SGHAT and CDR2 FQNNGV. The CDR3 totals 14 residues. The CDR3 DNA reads TGTGCCAGCAGCTCCCAGCGGGAGCCCGGGGAGCTGTTTTTT. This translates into CASSSQREPGELFF. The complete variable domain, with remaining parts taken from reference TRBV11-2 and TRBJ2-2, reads EAGVAQSPRYKIIEKRQSVAFWCNPISGHATLYWYQQILGQGPKLLIQFQNNGVVDDSQLPKDRFSAERLKGVDSTLKIQPAKLEDSAVYLCASSSQREPGELFFGEGSRLTVL.

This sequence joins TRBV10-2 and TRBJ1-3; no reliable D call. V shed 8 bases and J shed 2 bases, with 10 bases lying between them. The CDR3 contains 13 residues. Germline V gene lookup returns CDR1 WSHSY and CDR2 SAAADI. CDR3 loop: CASAQITGNTIYF. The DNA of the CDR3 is TGCGCCAGCGCCCAGATAACTGGAAACACCATATATTTT.

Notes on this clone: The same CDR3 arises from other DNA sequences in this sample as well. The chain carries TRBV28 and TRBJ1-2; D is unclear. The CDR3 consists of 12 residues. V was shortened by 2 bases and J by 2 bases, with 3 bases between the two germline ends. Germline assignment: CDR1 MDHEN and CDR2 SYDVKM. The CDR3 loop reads CASSLQNYGYTF. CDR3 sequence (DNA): TGTGCCAGCAGTTTACAAAACTATGGCTACACCTTC.

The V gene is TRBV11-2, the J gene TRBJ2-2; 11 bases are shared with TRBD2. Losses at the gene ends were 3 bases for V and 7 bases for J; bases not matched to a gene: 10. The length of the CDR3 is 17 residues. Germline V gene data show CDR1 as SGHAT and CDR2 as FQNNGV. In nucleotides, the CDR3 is TGTGCCAGCAGCTTCACGACTAGCGGGACGTATGGCGGGGAGCTGTTTTTT. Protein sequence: CASSFTTSGTYGGELFF.

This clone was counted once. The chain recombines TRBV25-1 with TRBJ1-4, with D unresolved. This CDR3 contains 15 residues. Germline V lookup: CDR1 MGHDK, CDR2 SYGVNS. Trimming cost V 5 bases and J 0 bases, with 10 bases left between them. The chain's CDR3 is CASSPPSATNEKLFF. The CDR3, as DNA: TGTGCCAGCAGTCCACCGTCGGCAACTAATGAAAAACTGTTTTTT.

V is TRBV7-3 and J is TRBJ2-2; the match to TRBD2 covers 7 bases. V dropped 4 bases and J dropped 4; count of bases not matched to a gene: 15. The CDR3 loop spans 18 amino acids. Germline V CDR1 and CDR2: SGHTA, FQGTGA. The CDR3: CASSYSGRRESGTGELFF. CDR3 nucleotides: TGTGCCAGCAGCTATTCAGGGAGGCGGGAGAGTGGCACCGGGGAGCTGTTTTTT.